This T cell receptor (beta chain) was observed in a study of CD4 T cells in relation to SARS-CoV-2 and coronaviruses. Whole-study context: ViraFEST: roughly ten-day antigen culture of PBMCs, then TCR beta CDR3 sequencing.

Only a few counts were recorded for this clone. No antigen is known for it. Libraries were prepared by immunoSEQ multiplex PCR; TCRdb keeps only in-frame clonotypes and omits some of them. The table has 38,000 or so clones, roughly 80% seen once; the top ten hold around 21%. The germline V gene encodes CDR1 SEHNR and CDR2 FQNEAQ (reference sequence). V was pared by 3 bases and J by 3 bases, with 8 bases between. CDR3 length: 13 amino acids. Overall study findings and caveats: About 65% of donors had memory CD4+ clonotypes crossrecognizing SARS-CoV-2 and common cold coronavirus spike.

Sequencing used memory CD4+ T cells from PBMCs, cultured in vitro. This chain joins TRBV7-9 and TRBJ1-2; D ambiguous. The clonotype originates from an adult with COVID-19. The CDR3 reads CASSLRSDYGYTF. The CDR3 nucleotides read TGTGCCAGCAGCTTGAGGAGCGACTATGGCTACACCTTC.